The present T cell receptor (beta chain) was sequenced within a study of blood T cell repertoires in COVID-19. Study background: Acute and convalescent COVID-19 specimens originated in the United States, Italy and Spain. T cells, B-cell-depleted T cells, or PBMCs supplied cDNA or gDNA.

The V and J ends lost 4 bases and 1 base respectively, with 8 bases between them. The CDR3 spans 13 residues. Germline V CDR1 and CDR2: MNHEY, SVGAGI. This table comes from immunoSEQ multiplex PCR, and its TCRdb copy is limited to in-frame clones, with some not included. The sample consists of 250,000 to 350,000 clones, around 88% of them appearing once. This chain connects TRBV6-5 to TRBJ2-7; D possibly corresponds to TRBD1 (5 bases). The sequenced sample was peripheral blood. This clonotype was sampled from a young man with acute or convalescent COVID-19. The CDR3 spells CASSSTASYEQYF. CDR3 DNA: TGTGCCAGCAGTTCGACAGCATCCTACGAGCAGTACTTC.